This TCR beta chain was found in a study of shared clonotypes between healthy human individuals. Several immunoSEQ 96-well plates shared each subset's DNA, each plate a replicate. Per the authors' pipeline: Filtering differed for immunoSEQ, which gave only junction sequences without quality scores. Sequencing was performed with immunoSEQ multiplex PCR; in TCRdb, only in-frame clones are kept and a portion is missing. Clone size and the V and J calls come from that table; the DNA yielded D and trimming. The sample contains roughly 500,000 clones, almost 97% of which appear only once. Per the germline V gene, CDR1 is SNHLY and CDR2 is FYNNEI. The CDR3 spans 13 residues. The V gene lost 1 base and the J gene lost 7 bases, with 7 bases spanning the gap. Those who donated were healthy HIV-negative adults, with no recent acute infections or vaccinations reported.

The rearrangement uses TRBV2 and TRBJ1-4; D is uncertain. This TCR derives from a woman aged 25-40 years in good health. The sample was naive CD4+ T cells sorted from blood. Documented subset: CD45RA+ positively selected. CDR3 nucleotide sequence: TGTGCCAGCAGTGAAGGGGTTATTGAAAAACTGTTTTTT. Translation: CASSEGVIEKLFF.